This TCR beta chain was obtained from a study of TIL therapy for anti-PD-1-resistant metastatic lung cancer. The germline CDR1 and CDR2 sequences are MNHNS and SASEGT. V was cut by 3 bases and J by 5 bases, with 8 bases left in between. The CDR3 runs 12 residues. Specified time point: pre-treatment sample, taken before nivolumab and TIL therapy. This was the immunoSEQ v3 assay. Libraries were sequenced to 2 million or so read pairs (survey) or about 5-6 million (deep). Only in-frame clones appear in the TCRdb table, and some are missing; sequencing was by immunoSEQ multiplex PCR. The table lists more than 55,000 clones, around 68% of them singletons.

Source: blood, taken at baseline. The clonotype comes from a person aged 25 to 80 with non-small cell lung cancer. The chain carries TRBV6-1 and TRBJ2-7; D is undetermined. The CDR3 loop is CASSDSVDEQYF. The CDR3 DNA reads TGTGCCAGCAGTGATTCGGTAGACGAGCAGTACTTC.